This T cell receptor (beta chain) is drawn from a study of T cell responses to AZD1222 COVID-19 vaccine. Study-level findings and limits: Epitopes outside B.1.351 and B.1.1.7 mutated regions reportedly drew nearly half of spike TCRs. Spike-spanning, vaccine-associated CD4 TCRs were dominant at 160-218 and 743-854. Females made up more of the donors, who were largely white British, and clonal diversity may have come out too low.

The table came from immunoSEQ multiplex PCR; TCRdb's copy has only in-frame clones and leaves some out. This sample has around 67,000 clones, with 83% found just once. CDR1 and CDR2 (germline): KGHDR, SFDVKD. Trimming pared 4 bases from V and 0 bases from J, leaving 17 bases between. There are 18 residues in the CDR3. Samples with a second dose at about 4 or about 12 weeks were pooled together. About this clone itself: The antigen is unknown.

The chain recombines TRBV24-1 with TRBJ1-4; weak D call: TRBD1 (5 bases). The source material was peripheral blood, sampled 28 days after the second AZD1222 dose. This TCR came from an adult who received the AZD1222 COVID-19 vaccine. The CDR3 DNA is TGTGCCACCAGTGAAACGGACTCACGGGGGACAACTAATGAAAAACTGTTTTTT. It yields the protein CATSETDSRGTTNEKLFF.